This record covers a single T cell receptor (beta chain). This entry is derived from a study of T cell responses to AZD1222 COVID-19 vaccine. With 1 base removed from V and 10 bases from J, the gap between germline ends came to 11 bases. The germline gives CDR1 MGHRA, CDR2 YSYEKL. CDR3 size: 12 residues. The repertoire was sequenced with immunoSEQ multiplex PCR; TCRdb's copy has only in-frame clones and lacks some. This sample has 150,000 to 200,000 clones; about 90% occur once, and the top ten carry roughly 2.5%. The source was peripheral blood, collected on day 0 of AZD1222 vaccination. The chain couples TRBV4-1 to TRBJ2-7; D ambiguous. The TCR originated in an adult in good health. CDR3: CASSQVQAQQYF. CDR3 DNA: TGCGCCAGCAGCCAAGTGCAAGCCCAACAGTACTTC.